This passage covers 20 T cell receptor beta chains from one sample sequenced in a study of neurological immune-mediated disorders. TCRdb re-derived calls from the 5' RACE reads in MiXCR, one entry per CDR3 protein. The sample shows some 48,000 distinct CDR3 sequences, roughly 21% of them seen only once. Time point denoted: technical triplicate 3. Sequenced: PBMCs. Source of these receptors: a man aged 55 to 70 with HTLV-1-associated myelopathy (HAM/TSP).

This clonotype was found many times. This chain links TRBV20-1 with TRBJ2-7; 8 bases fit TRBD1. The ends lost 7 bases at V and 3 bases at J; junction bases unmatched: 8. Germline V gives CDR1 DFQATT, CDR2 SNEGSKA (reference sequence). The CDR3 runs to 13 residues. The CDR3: CSGSGGRGYEQYF. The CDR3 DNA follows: TGCAGTGGTTCAGGGGGCAGGGGCTACGAGCAGTACTTC.

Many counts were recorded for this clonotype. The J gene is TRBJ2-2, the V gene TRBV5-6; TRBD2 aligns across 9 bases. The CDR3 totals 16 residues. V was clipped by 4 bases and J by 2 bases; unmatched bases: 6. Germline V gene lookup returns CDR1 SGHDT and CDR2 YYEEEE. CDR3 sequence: CASSPGGLANTGELFF. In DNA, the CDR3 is TGTGCCAGCAGCCCAGGGGGACTAGCCAACACCGGGGAGCTGTTTTTT.

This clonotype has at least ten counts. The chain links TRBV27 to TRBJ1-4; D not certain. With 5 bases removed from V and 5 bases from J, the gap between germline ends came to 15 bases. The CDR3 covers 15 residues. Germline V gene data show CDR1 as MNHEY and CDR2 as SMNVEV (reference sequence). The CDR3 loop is CASSQTGRGNEKLFF. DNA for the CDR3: TGTGCCAGCAGTCAAACGGGCCGAGGGAATGAAAAACTGTTTTTT.

The CDR3 loop is CASRGPGLATYEQYF. CDR3 DNA sequence: TGTGCCAGTAGGGGACCGGGACTAGCGACCTACGAGCAGTACTTC. The rearrangement uses TRBV19 and TRBJ2-7, with 10 bases lining up with TRBD2. The trim removed 6 bases at V and 2 bases at J, leaving 7 bases unmatched. This CDR3 region has 15 residues. Germline CDR1 and CDR2: LNHDA and SQIVND (reference sequence).

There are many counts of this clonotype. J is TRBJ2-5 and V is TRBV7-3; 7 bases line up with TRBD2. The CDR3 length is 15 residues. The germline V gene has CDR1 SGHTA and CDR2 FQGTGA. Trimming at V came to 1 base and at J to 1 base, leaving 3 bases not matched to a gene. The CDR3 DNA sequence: TGTGCCAGCAGCTTAATTGCTAGCGGCCAAGAGACCCAGTACTTC. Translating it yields CASSLIASGQETQYF.

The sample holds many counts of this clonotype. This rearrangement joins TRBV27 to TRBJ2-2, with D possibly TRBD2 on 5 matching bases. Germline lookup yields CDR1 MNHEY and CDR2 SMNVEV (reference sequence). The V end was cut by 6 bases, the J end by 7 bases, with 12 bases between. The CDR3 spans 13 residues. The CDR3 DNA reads TGTGCCAGCAGCACCGGACTCTACGGGGAGCTGTTTTTT. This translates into CASSTGLYGELFF.

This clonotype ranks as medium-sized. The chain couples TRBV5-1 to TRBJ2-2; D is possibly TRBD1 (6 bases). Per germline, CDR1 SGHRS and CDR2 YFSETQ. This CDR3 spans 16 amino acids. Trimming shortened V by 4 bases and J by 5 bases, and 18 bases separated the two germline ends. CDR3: CASSGQGPLRTGELFF. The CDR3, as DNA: TGCGCCAGCAGCGGGCAGGGGCCCCTCCGGACCGGGGAGCTGTTTTTT.

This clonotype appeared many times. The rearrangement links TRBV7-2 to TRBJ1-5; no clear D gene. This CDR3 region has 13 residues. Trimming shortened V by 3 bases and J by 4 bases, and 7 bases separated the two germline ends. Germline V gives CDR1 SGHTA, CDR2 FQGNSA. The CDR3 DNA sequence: TGTGCCAGCAGCTTCAAGAGAAATCAGCCCCAGCATTTT. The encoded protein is CASSFKRNQPQHF.

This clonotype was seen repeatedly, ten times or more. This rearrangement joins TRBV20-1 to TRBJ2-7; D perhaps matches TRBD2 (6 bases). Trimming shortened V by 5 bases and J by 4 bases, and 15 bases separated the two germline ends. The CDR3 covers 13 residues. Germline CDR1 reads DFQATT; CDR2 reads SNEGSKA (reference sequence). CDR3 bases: TGCAGTGCTCCCGGGACTCCAATATACGAGCAGTACTTC. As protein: CSAPGTPIYEQYF.

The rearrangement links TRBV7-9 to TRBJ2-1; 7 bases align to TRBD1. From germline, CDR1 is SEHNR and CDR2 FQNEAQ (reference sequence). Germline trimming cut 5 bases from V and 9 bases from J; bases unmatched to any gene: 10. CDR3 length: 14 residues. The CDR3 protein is CASSNDRVEGEQFF. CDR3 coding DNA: TGTGCCAGCAGCAACGACAGGGTCGAGGGTGAGCAGTTCTTC.

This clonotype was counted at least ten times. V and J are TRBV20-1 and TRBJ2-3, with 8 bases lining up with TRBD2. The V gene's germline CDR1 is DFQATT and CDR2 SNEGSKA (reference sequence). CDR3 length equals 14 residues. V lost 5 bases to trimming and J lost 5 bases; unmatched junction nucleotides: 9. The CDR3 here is CSADPSGREDTQYF. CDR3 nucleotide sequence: TGCAGTGCTGATCCAAGCGGGAGAGAAGATACGCAGTATTTT.

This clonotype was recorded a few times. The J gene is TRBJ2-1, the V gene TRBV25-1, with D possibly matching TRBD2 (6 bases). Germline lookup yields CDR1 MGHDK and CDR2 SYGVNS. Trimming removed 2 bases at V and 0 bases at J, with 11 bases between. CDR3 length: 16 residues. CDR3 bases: TGTGCCAGCAGTGAACTAGCGTCGAGCTCCTACAATGAGCAGTTCTTC. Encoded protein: CASSELASSSYNEQFF.

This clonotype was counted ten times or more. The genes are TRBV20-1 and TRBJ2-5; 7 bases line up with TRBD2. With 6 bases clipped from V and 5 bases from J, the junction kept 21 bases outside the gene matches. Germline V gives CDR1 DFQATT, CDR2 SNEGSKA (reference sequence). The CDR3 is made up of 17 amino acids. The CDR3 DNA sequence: TGCAGTGCCCCTACACTAGCGTGGGGAGGTCCCGGGGAGACCCAGTACTTC. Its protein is CSAPTLAWGGPGETQYF.

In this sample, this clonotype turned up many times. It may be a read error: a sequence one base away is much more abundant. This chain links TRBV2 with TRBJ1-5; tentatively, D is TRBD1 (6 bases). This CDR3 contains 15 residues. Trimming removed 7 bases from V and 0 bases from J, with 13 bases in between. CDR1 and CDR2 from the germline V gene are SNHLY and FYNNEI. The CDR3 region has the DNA TGTGCCAGCAACCAGGGACATGGTAGCAATCAGCCCCAGCATTTT. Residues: CASNQGHGSNQPQHF.

The chain's CDR3 is CASSLCERWTAFF. The CDR3 DNA reads as TGTGCCAGCAGCTTATGTGAACGATGGACGGCTTTCTTT. J is TRBJ1-1 and V is TRBV7-2, with D unclear. Per the germline V gene, CDR1 is SGHTA and CDR2 is FQGNSA. V was cut by 2 bases and J by 11 bases, with 15 bases left in between. The CDR3 extends over 13 amino acids.

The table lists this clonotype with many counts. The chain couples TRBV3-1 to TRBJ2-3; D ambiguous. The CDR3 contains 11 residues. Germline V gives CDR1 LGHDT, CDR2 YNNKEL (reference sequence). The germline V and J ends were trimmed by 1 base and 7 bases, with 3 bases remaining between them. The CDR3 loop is CASSQGYTQYF. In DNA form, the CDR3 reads TGTGCCAGCAGCCAAGGGTATACGCAGTATTTT.

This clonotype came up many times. The CDR3 loop reads CSANLAGTGILTGETQYF. CDR3 nucleotide sequence: TGCAGTGCAAACCTCGCCGGGACAGGGATTCTAACGGGGGAGACCCAGTACTTC. The V and J genes are TRBV20-1 and TRBJ2-5; TRBD1 agrees at 9 bases. Germline CDR1 DFQATT, CDR2 SNEGSKA (reference sequence). The CDR3 runs 18 residues. Trimming at V came to 6 bases and at J to 5 bases, leaving 22 bases not matched to a gene.

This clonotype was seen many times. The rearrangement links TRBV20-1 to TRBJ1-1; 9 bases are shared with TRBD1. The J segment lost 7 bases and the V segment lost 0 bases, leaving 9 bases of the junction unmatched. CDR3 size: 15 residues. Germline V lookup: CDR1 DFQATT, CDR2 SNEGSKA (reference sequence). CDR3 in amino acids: CSARDQQGAGGEAFF. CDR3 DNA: TGCAGTGCTAGAGACCAACAGGGGGCAGGGGGTGAAGCTTTCTTT.

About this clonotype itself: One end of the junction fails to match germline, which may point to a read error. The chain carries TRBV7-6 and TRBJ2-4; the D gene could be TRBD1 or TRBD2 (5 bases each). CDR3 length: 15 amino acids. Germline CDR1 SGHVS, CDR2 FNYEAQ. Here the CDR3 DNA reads TGTGTCAGCAGCGGATTCGTGGGGCTGGGAAACATTCAGTACTTC. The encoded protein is CVSSGFVGLGNIQYF.

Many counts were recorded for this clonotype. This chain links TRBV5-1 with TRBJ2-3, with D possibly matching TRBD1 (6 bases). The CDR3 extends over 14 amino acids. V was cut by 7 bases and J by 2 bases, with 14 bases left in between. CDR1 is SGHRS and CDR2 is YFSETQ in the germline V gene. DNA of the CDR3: TGCGCCAGCCGACCCGGGACAAACACAGATACGCAGTATTTT. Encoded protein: CASRPGTNTDTQYF.